This T cell receptor beta chain was found in a study of early T cells in non-severe SARS-CoV-2 infection. Background on the study: Unsorted whole-blood RNA was sequenced in bulk, leaving chains unpaired.

Germline CDR1 and CDR2: SGHTA and FQGNSA. The J segment lost 4 bases and the V segment lost 5 bases, leaving 8 bases of the junction unmatched. The CDR3 loop spans 16 amino acids. Unique molecular identifiers (one per individual cDNA molecule) were attached. TCRdb reprocessed the 5' RACE reads via MiXCR and lists one record per CDR3 protein. The data show 30,000 to 40,000 distinct CDR3 sequences, around 7% seen once. This clonotype has ten or more counts. Its antigen is unidentified. Study-wide results and caveats: Clonotype matching in VDJdb favored anti-spike CD8 responses and did not capture private and CD4 specificities.

The sample in question was whole blood, obtained at baseline. This TCR derives from an adult who was a healthcare worker with PCR-confirmed SARS-CoV-2 infection or an uninfected control (not recorded which). The chain combines TRBV7-2 with TRBJ2-7, with 13 bases that match TRBD2. Written as DNA, the CDR3 is TGTGCCAGCAGCGAGCGACTAGCGGGAGGACGTTACGAGCAGTACTTC. It specifies CASSERLAGGRYEQYF.